One T cell receptor beta chain is described in this entry. Here immunoSEQ multiplex PCR was the method, and the copy in TCRdb shows in-frame clones only, minus some. The table lists 2 million to 3 million clones, approximately 94% of them singletons. Recent acute infections and vaccinations were absent in the healthy HIV-negative adult donors. The sample is drawn from a study of shared clonotypes between healthy human individuals. This CDR3 comprises 15 residues. Trimming cost V 5 bases and J 7 bases, with 20 bases left between them. Per germline, CDR1 MNHEY and CDR2 SMNVEV (reference sequence). The chain is built from TRBV27 and TRBJ2-5, with D perhaps assigned TRBD1 or TRBD2 (5 bases each). The sample comprised naive CD4+ T cells from PBMCs. Described subset: CD45RA+ positively selected. This TCR was sampled from a man aged 18 to 29 in good health. Some clones in this sample may be carry-over from other donors' samples. This CDR3 is CASSPGTRMMGTQYF. The CDR3 region has the DNA TGTGCCAGCAGTCCCGGGACCCGGATGATGGGGACCCAGTACTTC.